Each of the 7 T cell receptor beta chains below was sequenced from the same sample in a study of graft-versus-host responses after intestinal transplantation. The repertoire was sequenced with immunoSEQ multiplex PCR; TCRdb's copy has only in-frame clones and lacks some. The sample includes roughly 85,000 clones, 75% to 95% of them seen just once. Their specific antigens are unknown. Sample: unstimulated CD8+ T cells sorted from spleen or lymph node cells, taken before transplant. These receptor sequences come from a human donor who was the organ donor for an intestinal transplant.

The rearrangement joins TRBV4-2 to TRBJ2-3; 11 bases are shared with TRBD2. CDR1 LGHNA and CDR2 YNFKEQ come from the germline V gene. V was pared by 0 bases and J by 0 bases, with 5 bases of the junction left unmatched. This CDR3 spans 18 amino acids. The CDR3 sequence is CASSQEIAGGPSTDTQYF. CDR3 bases: TGTGCCAGCAGCCAAGAAATAGCGGGGGGGCCTAGCACAGATACGCAGTATTTT.

The rearrangement joins TRBV6-1 to TRBJ2-3; 8 nucleotides match TRBD2. Trimming took 3 bases from V and 5 from J; bases not matched to a gene: 10. The CDR3 runs to 16 residues. Germline CDR1 MNHNS, CDR2 SASEGT. The CDR3 sequence: CASSDRTSSVRDTQYF. In DNA, the CDR3 is TGTGCCAGCAGTGACAGGACTAGCTCCGTTAGAGATACGCAGTATTTT.

The J gene is TRBJ2-7, the V gene TRBV19, with 8 positions matching TRBD1. The CDR3 extends over 14 amino acids. The ends lost 3 bases at V and 2 bases at J; junction bases unmatched: 3. Germline assignment: CDR1 LNHDA and CDR2 SQIVND (reference sequence). The CDR3 sequence is CASSIDRGPYEQYF. CDR3 sequence (DNA): TGTGCCAGTAGTATTGACAGGGGCCCCTACGAGCAGTACTTC.

The V call is TRBV7-6, the J call TRBJ1-1; D gene ambiguous. There are 16 residues in the CDR3. CDR1 is SGHVS, CDR2 FNYEAQ, per germline. Trimming cost V 5 bases and J 1 base, with 17 bases left between them. CDR3 loop: CASSTAPGSPNTEAFF. As DNA, the CDR3 is TGTGCCAGCAGCACCGCTCCCGGGTCCCCGAACACTGAAGCTTTCTTT.

This clone was seen a few times. The CDR3 nucleotides are TGTGCCAGCAGGGGGGGTCTCTACAATGAGCAGTTCTTC. Translating gives CASRGGLYNEQFF. V and J are TRBV6-1 and TRBJ2-1; TRBD2 might be the D (6 bases). CDR3 length equals 13 residues. From germline, CDR1 is MNHNS and CDR2 SASEGT. Trimming removed 6 bases at V and 3 bases at J, with 9 bases between.

This clone has only one observation. The J gene is TRBJ2-5, the V gene TRBV7-9; TRBD2 agrees at 8 bases. J was trimmed by 4 bases and V by 1 base; bases with no gene match: 8. The CDR3 has 16 residues. In germline, CDR1 is SEHNR, CDR2 FQNEAQ (reference sequence). Here the CDR3 DNA reads TGTGCCAGCAGCTTAGGCCAGAGCGGGAGCCGAGAGACCCAGTACTTC. Translation: CASSLGQSGSRETQYF.

The count of this clone is one. V gene TRBV15 combines with J gene TRBJ2-7; 7 nucleotides match TRBD2. The germline gives CDR1 LNHNV, CDR2 YYDKDF (reference sequence). V dropped 5 bases and J dropped 4; count of bases not matched to a gene: 2. CDR3 length equals 12 residues. The DNA for the CDR3 is TGTGCCACCAGCCAGGGAGGGTACGAGCAGTACTTC. Its translation is CATSQGGYEQYF.